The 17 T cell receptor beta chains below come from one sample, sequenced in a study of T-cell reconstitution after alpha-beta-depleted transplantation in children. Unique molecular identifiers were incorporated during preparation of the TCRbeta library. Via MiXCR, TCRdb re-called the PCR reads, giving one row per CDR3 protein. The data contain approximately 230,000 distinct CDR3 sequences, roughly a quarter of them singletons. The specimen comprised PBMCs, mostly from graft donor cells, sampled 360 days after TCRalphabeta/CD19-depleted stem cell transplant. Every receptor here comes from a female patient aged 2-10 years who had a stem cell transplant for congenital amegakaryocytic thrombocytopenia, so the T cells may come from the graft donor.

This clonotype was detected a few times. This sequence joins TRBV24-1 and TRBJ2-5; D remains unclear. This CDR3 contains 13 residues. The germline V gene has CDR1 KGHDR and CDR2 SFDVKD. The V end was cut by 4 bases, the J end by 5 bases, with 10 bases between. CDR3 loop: CATSDLVGETQYF. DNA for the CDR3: TGTGCCACCAGTGACCTCGTCGGGGAGACCCAGTACTTC.

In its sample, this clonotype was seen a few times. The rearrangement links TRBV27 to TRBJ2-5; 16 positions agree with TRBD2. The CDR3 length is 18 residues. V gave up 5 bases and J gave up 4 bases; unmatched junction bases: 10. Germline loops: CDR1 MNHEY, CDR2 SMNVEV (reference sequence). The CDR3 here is CASSPGLAGGNLGETQYF. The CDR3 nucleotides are TGTGCCAGCAGTCCGGGACTAGCGGGAGGGAACCTGGGAGAGACCCAGTACTTC.

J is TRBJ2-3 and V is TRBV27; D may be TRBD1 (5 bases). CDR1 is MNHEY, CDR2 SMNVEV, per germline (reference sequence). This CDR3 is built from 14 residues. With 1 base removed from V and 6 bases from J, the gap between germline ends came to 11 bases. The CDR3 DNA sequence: TGTGCCAGCAGTTTATGGCAGGGTTGGGATACGCAGTATTTT. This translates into CASSLWQGWDTQYF.

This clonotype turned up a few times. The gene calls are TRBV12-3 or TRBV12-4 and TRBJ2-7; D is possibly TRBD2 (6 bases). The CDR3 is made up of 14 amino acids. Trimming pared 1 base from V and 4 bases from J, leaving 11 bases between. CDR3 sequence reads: CASSLVSGSYEQYF. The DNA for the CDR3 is TGTGCCAGCAGTTTAGTTTCCGGGAGTTACGAGCAGTACTTC.

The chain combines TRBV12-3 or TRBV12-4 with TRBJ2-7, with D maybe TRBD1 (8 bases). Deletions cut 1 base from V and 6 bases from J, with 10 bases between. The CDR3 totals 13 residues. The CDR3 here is CASSLDRGGEQYF. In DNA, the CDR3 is TGTGCCAGCAGTTTAGACAGGGGGGGCGAGCAGTACTTC.

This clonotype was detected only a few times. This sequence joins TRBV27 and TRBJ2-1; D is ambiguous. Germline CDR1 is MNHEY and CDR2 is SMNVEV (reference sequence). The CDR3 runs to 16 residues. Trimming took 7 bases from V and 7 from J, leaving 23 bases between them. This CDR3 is CASTPPRLGYRNEQFF. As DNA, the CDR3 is TGTGCCAGCACACCCCCCCGTCTGGGGTATAGGAATGAGCAGTTCTTC.

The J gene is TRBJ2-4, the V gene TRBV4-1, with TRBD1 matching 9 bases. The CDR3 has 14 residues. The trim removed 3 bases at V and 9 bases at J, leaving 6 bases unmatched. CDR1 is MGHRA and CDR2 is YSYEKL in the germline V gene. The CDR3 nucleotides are TGCGCCAGCAGCCATCCGGGACAGGGAGCCATTCAGTACTTC. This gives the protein CASSHPGQGAIQYF.

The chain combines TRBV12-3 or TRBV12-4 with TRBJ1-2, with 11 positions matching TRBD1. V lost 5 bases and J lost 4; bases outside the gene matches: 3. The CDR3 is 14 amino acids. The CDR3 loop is CASSRDRGFYGYTF. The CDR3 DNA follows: TGTGCCAGCAGTAGGGACAGGGGGTTCTATGGCTACACCTTC.

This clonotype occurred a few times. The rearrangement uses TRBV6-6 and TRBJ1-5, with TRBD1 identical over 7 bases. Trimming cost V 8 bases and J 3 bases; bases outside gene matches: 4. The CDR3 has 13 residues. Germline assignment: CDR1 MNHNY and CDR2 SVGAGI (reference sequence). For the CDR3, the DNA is TGTGCCAGCGAACAGGGGTTCAATCAGCCCCAGCATTTT. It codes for CASEQGFNQPQHF.

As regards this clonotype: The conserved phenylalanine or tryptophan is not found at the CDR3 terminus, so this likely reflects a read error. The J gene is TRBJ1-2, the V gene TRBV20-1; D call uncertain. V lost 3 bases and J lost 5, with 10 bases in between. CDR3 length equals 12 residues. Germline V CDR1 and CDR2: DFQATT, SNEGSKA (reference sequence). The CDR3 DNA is TGCAGTGCTAGGGGCTGGGATTATGGCTACACCTGC. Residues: CSARGWDYGYTC.

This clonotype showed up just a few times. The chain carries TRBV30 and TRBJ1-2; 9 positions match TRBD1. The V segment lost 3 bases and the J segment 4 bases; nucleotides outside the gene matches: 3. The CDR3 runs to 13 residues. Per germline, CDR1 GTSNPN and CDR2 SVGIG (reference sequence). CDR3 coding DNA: TGTGCCTGGAGAAGGGACAGGGCCTATGGCTACACCTTC. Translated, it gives CAWRRDRAYGYTF.

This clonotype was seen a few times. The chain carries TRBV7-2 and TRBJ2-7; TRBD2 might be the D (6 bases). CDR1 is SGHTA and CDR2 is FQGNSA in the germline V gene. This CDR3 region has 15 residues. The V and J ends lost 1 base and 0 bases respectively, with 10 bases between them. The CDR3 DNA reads TGTGCCAGCAGCTTAGGGGACTTCGTCTCCTACGAGCAGTACTTC. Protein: CASSLGDFVSYEQYF.

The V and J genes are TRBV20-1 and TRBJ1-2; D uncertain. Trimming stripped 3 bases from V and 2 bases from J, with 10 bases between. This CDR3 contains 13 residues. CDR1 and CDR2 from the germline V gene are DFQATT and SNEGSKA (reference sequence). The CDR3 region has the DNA TGCAGTGCTAGTAGTGTCCTAAACTATGGCTACACCTTC. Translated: CSASSVLNYGYTF.

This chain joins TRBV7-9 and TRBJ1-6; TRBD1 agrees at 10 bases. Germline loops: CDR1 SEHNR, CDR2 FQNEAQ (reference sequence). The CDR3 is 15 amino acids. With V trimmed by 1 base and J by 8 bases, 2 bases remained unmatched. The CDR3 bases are TGTGCCAGCAGCTTAGGGGGGACAGGGGATTCACCCCTCCACTTT. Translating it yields CASSLGGTGDSPLHF.

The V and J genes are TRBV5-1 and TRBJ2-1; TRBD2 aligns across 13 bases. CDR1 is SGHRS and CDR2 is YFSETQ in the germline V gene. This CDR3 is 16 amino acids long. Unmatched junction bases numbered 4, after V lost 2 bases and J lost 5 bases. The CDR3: CASSFPGTSGNNEQFF. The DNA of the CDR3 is TGCGCCAGCAGCTTTCCCGGGACTAGCGGGAACAATGAGCAGTTCTTC.

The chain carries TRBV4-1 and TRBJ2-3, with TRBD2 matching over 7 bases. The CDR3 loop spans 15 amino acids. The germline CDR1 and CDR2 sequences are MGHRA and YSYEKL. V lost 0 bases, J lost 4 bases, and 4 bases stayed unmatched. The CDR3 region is CASSQDGGGADTQYF. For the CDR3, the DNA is TGCGCCAGCAGCCAAGATGGGGGGGGTGCAGATACGCAGTATTTT.

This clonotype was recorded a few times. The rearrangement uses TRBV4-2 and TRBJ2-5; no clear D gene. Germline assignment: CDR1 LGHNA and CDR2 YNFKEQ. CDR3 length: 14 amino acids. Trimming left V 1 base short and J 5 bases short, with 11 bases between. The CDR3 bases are TGTGCCAGCAGCCAAGCTGGCCCGAGGGAGACCCAGTACTTC. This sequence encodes CASSQAGPRETQYF.